These 7 T cell receptor beta chains were all obtained from the same sample, sequenced in a study of T cell repertoires in aging, cancer and after chemotherapy. Rearranged V-D-J TRB sequences were amplified with a mixed TRB-A/B primer pool. TCRdb reanalysed the multiplex PCR reads using MiXCR and keeps one entry per CDR3 protein. Among roughly 1,600 distinct CDR3 sequences listed, 20% to 30% were seen once. TCR beta rearrangements were amplified from peripheral blood genomic DNA. The sample taken for sequencing was blood. These receptors were collected from a human donor with a solid tumor.

CDR3 amino acids: CASIGLDRAGVAGELFF. As DNA, the CDR3 is TGTGCCAGCATCGGGTTGGACAGGGCGGGCGTCGCCGGGGAGCTGTTTTTT. The V and J genes are TRBV6-5 and TRBJ2-2, with TRBD1 matching 8 bases. Losses at the gene ends were 7 bases for V and 6 bases for J; bases not matched to a gene: 16. CDR3 length: 17 amino acids. Per germline, CDR1 MNHEY and CDR2 SVGAGI.

The chain is built from TRBV27 and TRBJ2-5, with 8 bases matching TRBD2. The V gene end was trimmed by 11 bases and the J gene end by 0 bases; junction bases not matched to a gene: 2. Germline V gene data show CDR1 as MNHEY and CDR2 as SMNVEV (reference sequence). CDR3 length: 12 residues. CDR3 in amino acids: CASGGYQETQYF. For the CDR3, the DNA is TGTGCCTCGGGAGGGTACCAAGAGACCCAGTACTTC.

Sample share makes this clonotype medium-sized. This chain joins TRBV19 and TRBJ1-2; perhaps TRBD1 as D (5 bases). CDR3 length: 15 amino acids. V was shortened by 3 bases and J by 6 bases, with 17 bases between the two germline ends. Germline-derived CDR1 and CDR2 are LNHDA and SQIVND (reference sequence). CDR3: CASSIYQGGEHGYTF. The CDR3 DNA follows: TGTGCCAGTAGTATCTACCAGGGAGGAGAGCATGGCTACACCTTC.

This clonotype is deemed medium-sized. The V and J genes are TRBV11-3 and TRBJ2-7; perhaps D is TRBD1 or TRBD2 (5 bases each). This CDR3 is built from 15 residues. V was clipped by 1 base and J by 3 bases, with 13 bases between them. Per the germline V gene, CDR1 is SGHNT and CDR2 is YENEEA. CDR3 region: CASSLAGATVYEQYF. CDR3 bases: TGTGCCAGCAGCTTAGCCGGGGCCACAGTCTACGAGCAGTACTTC.

The chain joins TRBV5-6 to TRBJ1-2; 9 bases line up with TRBD1. Germline-derived CDR1 and CDR2 are SGHDT and YYEEEE. The CDR3 sequence is 14 residues long. Trimming took 5 bases from V and 7 from J; bases not matched to a gene: 9. In nucleotides, the CDR3 is TGTGCCAGCAGTGAAAGGACAGGGGCTCGTGGCTACACCTTC. Residues: CASSERTGARGYTF.

This clonotype was detected once. The CDR3 loop is CATSRDITGGNEQFF. As DNA, the CDR3 is TGTGCCACCAGCAGGGACATTACAGGGGGCAATGAGCAGTTCTTC. V usage is TRBV15 and J usage is TRBJ2-1, with 8 bases fitting TRBD1. Unmatched junction bases numbered 7, after V lost 3 bases and J lost 6 bases. The V gene's germline CDR1 is LNHNV and CDR2 YYDKDF (reference sequence). This CDR3 region has 15 residues.

This clonotype showed up just a few times. The chain carries TRBV7-9 and TRBJ2-2; D is possibly TRBD1 or TRBD2 (5 bases each). With 6 bases removed from V and 6 bases from J, the gap between germline ends came to 8 bases. The V gene's germline CDR1 is SEHNR and CDR2 FQNEAQ (reference sequence). The CDR3 runs to 12 residues. The CDR3 DNA sequence: TGTGCCAGCAGAGGGGACGCCGGGGAGCTGTTTTTT. This codes for CASRGDAGELFF.